Each of the 7 T cell receptor beta chains below was sequenced from the same sample in a study of identical twins' blood T cells. Using its own MiXCR run on the 5' RACE reads, TCRdb lists one record per CDR3 protein. The table shows 400,000 or so distinct CDR3 sequences, with over 25% occurring only once. The sequencing sample was made of PBMCs. Receptors were obtained from a woman aged 18-49 years in good health.

On this clonotype: Just one base apart from a much larger clone, this may be a read error. Here the CDR3 omits its conserved ending phenylalanine or tryptophan, so a read error is the likely source. V is TRBV6-2 or TRBV6-3 and J is TRBJ1-1; D remains ambiguous. Trimming removed 3 bases from V and 4 bases from J, with 9 bases in between. From germline, CDR1 is MNHEY and CDR2 SVGEGT. The CDR3 is 13 amino acids. The CDR3 protein is CASSYGRSTEAFS. The CDR3 DNA follows: TGTGCCAGCAGTTATGGACGGAGCACTGAAGCTTTCTCT.

This clonotype was found a few times. The gene calls are TRBV7-7 and TRBJ2-3; no definite D call. This CDR3 has 13 residues. With 4 bases removed from V and 4 bases from J, the gap between germline ends came to 9 bases. The germline CDR1 and CDR2 sequences are SSHAT and FNYEAQ (reference sequence). The DNA of the CDR3 is TGTGCCAGCAGCTCCGACCGTTCAGATACGCAGTATTTT. It yields the protein CASSSDRSDTQYF.

This chain connects TRBV10-3 to TRBJ2-7; no clear D gene. Germline assignment: CDR1 ENHRY and CDR2 SYGVKD. The V end was cut by 5 bases, the J end by 5 bases, with 22 bases between. CDR3 length: 16 residues. The CDR3 loop reads CAISPFGLVVDDEQYF. CDR3 bases: TGTGCCATCAGTCCCTTCGGGCTAGTCGTCGATGACGAGCAGTACTTC.

V gene TRBV5-5 combines with J gene TRBJ2-1, with a tentative D call TRBD2 (5 bases). The CDR3 runs 15 residues. CDR1 and CDR2 from the germline V gene are SGHKS and YYEKEE (reference sequence). V was clipped by 1 base and J by 4 bases, with 12 bases between them. The CDR3 here is CASSLLPRTYNEQFF. The CDR3 region has the DNA TGTGCCAGCAGCTTGTTGCCCCGGACTTACAATGAGCAGTTCTTC. Complete variable domain (other parts from reference TRBV5-5 and TRBJ2-1): DAGVTQSPTHLIKTRGQQVTLRCSPISGHKSVSWYQQVLGQGPQFIFQYYEKEERGRGNFPDRFSARQFPNYSSELNVNALLLGDSALYLCASSLLPRTYNEQFFGPGTRLTVL.

The rearrangement links TRBV29-1 to TRBJ1-3; D may be TRBD1 (5 bases). The CDR3 is made up of 12 amino acids. Germline loops: CDR1 SQVTM, CDR2 ANQGSEA. V lost 7 bases, J lost 1 base, and 8 bases lay in between. For the CDR3, the DNA is TGCAGCGCGGGGGGTTCTGGAAACACCATATATTTT. This translates into CSAGGSGNTIYF.

This clonotype has ten or more counts. The chain uses TRBV30 and TRBJ1-1; D is unresolved. Trimming pared 0 bases from V and 8 bases from J, leaving 7 bases between. Germline V gene lookup returns CDR1 GTSNPN and CDR2 SVGIG (reference sequence). The CDR3 is made up of 11 amino acids. CDR3 protein: CAWSVRWEAFF. The CDR3 nucleotides read TGTGCCTGGAGTGTTAGGTGGGAAGCTTTCTTT.

This chain uses TRBV18 with TRBJ1-3; D is ambiguous. Trimming left V 3 bases short and J 4 bases short, with 10 bases between. Germline-derived CDR1 and CDR2 are KGHSH and LQKENI. This CDR3 is built from 14 residues. CDR3 region: CASSPQRSGNTIYF. CDR3 sequence (DNA): TGTGCCAGCTCACCGCAGCGGTCGGGAAACACCATATATTTT.